This TCR beta chain was retrieved from a study of siplizumab effects on memory and regulatory T cells. Whole-study findings and limits: Sequences that were alloreactive and traceable to unstimulated CD4+ memory cells were significantly reduced by siplizumab. Proliferating siplizumab-culture Treg suppressive function went unconfirmed.

Worth noting for this clone: The target antigen is unknown.

The V gene end was trimmed by 5 bases and the J gene end by 5 bases; junction bases not matched to a gene: 10. Germline loops: CDR1 SGHKS, CDR2 YYEKEE (reference sequence). This CDR3 is built from 17 residues. Sequenced by immunoSEQ multiplex PCR; TCRdb stores in-frame clones only, minus some. Of some 96,000 clones detected, about 94% appear once; the ten largest clones hold 1% to 1.5%. This sequence was found in a human donor in good health. The gene calls are TRBV5-5 and TRBJ2-3; 14 nucleotides match TRBD2. The specimen was non-Treg CD4+ T cells sorted from blood. Here the CDR3 DNA reads TGTGCCAGCAGTAGTCCCGGGACTAGCGGGAGAGTAGATACGCAGTATTTT. It translates to CASSSPGTSGRVDTQYF.